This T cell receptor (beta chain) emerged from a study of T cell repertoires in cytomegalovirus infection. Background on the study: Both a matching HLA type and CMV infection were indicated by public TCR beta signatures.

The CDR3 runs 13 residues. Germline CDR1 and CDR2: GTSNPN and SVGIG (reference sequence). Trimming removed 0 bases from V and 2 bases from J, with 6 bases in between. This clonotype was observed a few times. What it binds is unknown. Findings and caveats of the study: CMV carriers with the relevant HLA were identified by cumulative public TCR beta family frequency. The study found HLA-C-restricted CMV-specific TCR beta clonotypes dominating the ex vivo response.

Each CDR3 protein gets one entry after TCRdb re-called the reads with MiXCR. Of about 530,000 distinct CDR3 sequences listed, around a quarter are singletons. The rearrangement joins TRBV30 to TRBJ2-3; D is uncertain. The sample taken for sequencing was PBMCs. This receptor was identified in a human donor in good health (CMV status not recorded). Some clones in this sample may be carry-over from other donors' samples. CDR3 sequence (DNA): TGTGCCTGGAGTGTGGCGAACACAGATACGCAGTATTTT. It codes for CAWSVANTDTQYF.